Below, 3 T cell receptor beta chains from the same sample are listed, as sequenced in a study of radiotherapy plus CTLA-4 blockade in lung cancer. Some clones are missing from TCRdb's copy, which holds only in-frame ones; the method was immunoSEQ multiplex PCR. The profile covers approximately 99,000 clones, with approximately 86% appearing a single time and 4.5% to 6% taken by the ten largest. This sample comprised peripheral blood, obtained from a patient treated with radiotherapy plus ipilimumab. The receptors derive from a human donor with non-small cell lung cancer that progressed on radiotherapy plus ipilimumab.

This clone showed up just once. The chain couples TRBV29-1 to TRBJ2-1; possibly TRBD1 for D (8 bases). Germline V lookup: CDR1 SQVTM, CDR2 ANQGSEA. V lost 1 base and J 7 bases, leaving 23 bases between the germline ends. CDR3 length: 17 residues. This CDR3 is CSVEGRGGQDLWNEQFF. CDR3 bases: TGCAGCGTTGAAGGAAGGGGGGGACAGGACCTTTGGAATGAGCAGTTCTTC.

This rearrangement joins TRBV6-5 to TRBJ1-2; no clear D gene. V was pared by 2 bases and J by 2 bases, with 6 bases between. This CDR3 is 13 amino acids long. Germline V gene data show CDR1 as MNHEY and CDR2 as SVGAGI. CDR3: CASSYEQNYGYTF. In nucleotides, the CDR3 is TGTGCCAGCAGTTACGAACAAAACTATGGCTACACCTTC.

In this sample, this clone turned up a few times. This chain connects TRBV7-8 to TRBJ2-5; possibly TRBD2 for D (7 bases). Trimming stripped 3 bases from V and 2 bases from J, with 19 bases between. The germline gives CDR1 SGHVS, CDR2 FQNEAQ. The CDR3 totals 17 residues. The CDR3 DNA is TGTGCCAGCAGCTTTCGGACTTTGGGGGGGCGGCAAGAGACCCAGTACTTC. The encoded protein is CASSFRTLGGRQETQYF.